This T cell receptor (beta chain) was retrieved from a study of cytomegalovirus exposure and HLA in healthy donors. Study-level background: T cells numbering about 200 million yielded some 110 million unique TCR beta sequences in an earlier analysis.

Sampled while nominally healthy, donors likely had unrecorded immune exposures. Researchers ran the PCR with 60 Vbeta and 13 Jbeta primers. The method was immunoSEQ multiplex PCR; TCRdb's version includes in-frame clones alone and lacks a portion of them. This table holds around 210,000 clones, about 85% found once. In regard to this clone: Its matching antigen is unknown.

In germline, CDR1 is MNHEY, CDR2 SVGAGI. The CDR3 length is 16 residues. Trimming cost V 1 base and J 3 bases; bases outside gene matches: 8. General study findings and limits: Among TCR sequences, most were rare, though some public TCRs appeared in many donors.

The origin of this receptor is a girl under 10 years old in good health and CMV-seronegative. The chain recombines TRBV6-5 with TRBJ2-5; 7 positions match TRBD2. The sequenced sample was PBMCs. CDR3 bases: TGTGCCAGCAGTTACTGGGGTACTAGCGAAAAAGAGACCCAGTACTTC. Encoded protein: CASSYWGTSEKETQYF.